A single sample gave rise to the 23 T cell receptor beta chains below, sequenced in a study of blood T cell repertoires in COVID-19. The table came from immunoSEQ multiplex PCR; TCRdb's copy has only in-frame clones and leaves some out. The table has roughly 40,000 clones, over 75% seen once. Sequenced material: peripheral blood. These receptors all stem from a woman aged 70-85 years with acute or convalescent COVID-19.

CDR3 sequence: CASSLTSANHNEQFF. For the CDR3, the DNA is TGTGCCAGCAGCTTGACTAGCGCAAACCACAATGAGCAGTTCTTC. The rearrangement uses TRBV7-9 and TRBJ2-1; TRBD2 aligns across 8 bases. Per germline, CDR1 SEHNR and CDR2 FQNEAQ (reference sequence). CDR3 size: 15 residues. The junction had 6 bases not matched to a gene; V was cut back by 3 bases and J by 5 bases. Full variable domain (outside the CDR3, taken from reference TRBV7-9 and TRBJ2-1): DTGVSQNPRHKITKRGQNVTFRCDPISEHNRLYWYRQTLGQGPEFLTYFQNEAQLEKSRLLSDRFSAERPKGSFSTLEIQRTEQGDSAMYLCASSLTSANHNEQFFGPGTRLTVL.

The chain has TRBV28 and TRBJ2-2; unclear D gene. CDR1 and CDR2 (germline): MDHEN, SYDVKM. Deletions cut 6 bases from V and 4 bases from J, with 9 bases between. This CDR3 spans 13 amino acids. CDR3 sequence (DNA): TGTGCCAGCAGAACCGATAGCACCGGGGAGCTGTTTTTT. Translated: CASRTDSTGELFF.

This chain joins TRBV7-9 and TRBJ1-1; D is ambiguous. Germline V gene sequence: CDR1 SEHNR, CDR2 FQNEAQ (reference sequence). The CDR3 has 15 amino acids. V dropped 1 base and J dropped 4 bases, with 13 bases sitting between them. The CDR3 nucleotides are TGTGCCAGCAGCTTAGAGTTGGGCCCGAGCACTGAAGCTTTCTTT. As protein: CASSLELGPSTEAFF.

This chain uses TRBV18 with TRBJ2-7; 7 bases are a match to TRBD1. The length of the CDR3 is 15 residues. V shed 3 bases and J 2 bases; nucleotides not matched to a gene: 7. Germline lookup yields CDR1 KGHSH and CDR2 LQKENI. CDR3 in DNA: TGTGCCAGCTCACCCTACGGACAGGAAACCTACGAGCAGTACGTC. Residues: CASSPYGQETYEQYV.

The rearrangement uses TRBV11-2 and TRBJ2-2; 10 nucleotides line up with TRBD1. After removal of 1 base from V and 4 bases from J, the junction contained 0 bases not matched to a gene. This CDR3 has 15 residues. Germline V gives CDR1 SGHAT, CDR2 FQNNGV. CDR3 DNA sequence: TGTGCCAGCAGCTTAGGGACAGGGGGCACCGGGGAGCTGTTTTTT. Amino acid sequence: CASSLGTGGTGELFF.

The V call is TRBV6-2 or TRBV6-3, the J call TRBJ1-5; D perhaps matches TRBD1 (5 bases). The V end was cut by 6 bases, the J end by 3 bases, with 12 bases between. In germline, CDR1 is MNHEY, CDR2 SVGEGT. The length of the CDR3 is 14 residues. The CDR3 here is CASSSQVTNQPQHF. CDR3 nucleotides: TGTGCCAGCAGCTCACAGGTCACCAATCAGCCCCAGCATTTT.

This clone was detected only a few times. The rearrangement joins TRBV30 to TRBJ1-6; 9 nucleotides agree with TRBD1. This CDR3 has 16 residues. Trimming at V came to 3 bases and at J to 7 bases, leaving 10 bases not matched to a gene. Germline V gene data show CDR1 as GTSNPN and CDR2 as SVGIG (reference sequence). For the CDR3, the DNA is TGTGCCTGGAGGTCCGCCCCCGGGACAGGGAATTCACCCCTCCACTTT. Translated, it gives CAWRSAPGTGNSPLHF.

J is TRBJ1-2 and V is TRBV10-3; a weak D match, TRBD1 (6 bases). V was pared by 6 bases and J by 3 bases, with 11 bases between. CDR1 and CDR2 (germline): ENHRY, SYGVKD. The CDR3 runs 13 residues. CDR3 DNA sequence: TGTGCCATCAGCGAGGACAGAGACTATGGCTACACCTTC. Encoded protein: CAISEDRDYGYTF.

The V gene is TRBV2, the J gene TRBJ2-1, with D perhaps TRBD2 (6 bases). The germline V gene has CDR1 SNHLY and CDR2 FYNNEI. The V end lost 2 bases, the J end lost 9 bases, and 17 bases lay between the germline ends. This CDR3 spans 15 amino acids. The DNA of the CDR3 is TGTGCCAGCAGTGAAATACTAGCAGGCTTAACTGAGCAGTTCTTC. Protein product: CASSEILAGLTEQFF.

V and J are TRBV10-1 and TRBJ2-3; 7 bases map to TRBD2. This CDR3 has 15 residues. Germline V gene lookup returns CDR1 WNHNN and CDR2 SYGVQD (reference sequence). V was pared by 6 bases and J by 3 bases, with 9 bases of the junction left unmatched. CDR3 DNA: TGCGCCAGCAGGCCAGGGCTAGCGGAAACAGATACGCAGTATTTT. Amino acid sequence: CASRPGLAETDTQYF.

The chain employs TRBV10-1 and TRBJ1-1; possible D gene TRBD1, 6 bases. The germline gives CDR1 WNHNN, CDR2 SYGVQD (reference sequence). V was clipped by 5 bases and J by 2 bases, with 15 bases between them. The CDR3 loop spans 15 amino acids. CDR3 bases: TGCGCCAGCAGTTTCGACCCGGACAGAAACACTGAAGCTTTCTTT. This sequence encodes CASSFDPDRNTEAFF.

The gene calls are TRBV6-4 and TRBJ2-6, with a possible D match to TRBD1 (5 bases). CDR1 is MRHNA, CDR2 SNTAGT, per germline. Trimming stripped 6 bases from V and 0 bases from J, with 9 bases between. The CDR3 length is 15 residues. CDR3 coding DNA: TGTGCCAGCAGCACGCAGGGCTCTGGGGCCAACGTCCTGACTTTC. Translation gives CASSTQGSGANVLTF.

The chain is built from TRBV27 and TRBJ1-1, with 8 bases matching TRBD1. Germline CDR1 MNHEY, CDR2 SMNVEV (reference sequence). V shed 0 bases and J 4 bases; nucleotides not matched to a gene: 7. This CDR3 has 16 amino acids. The DNA for the CDR3 is TGTGCCAGCAGTTTATCGCCCAGGGGGCTTGGCACTGAAGCTTTCTTT. This sequence encodes CASSLSPRGLGTEAFF.

This clone showed up just once. This rearrangement joins TRBV5-1 to TRBJ1-3; D is perhaps TRBD1 (6 bases). V lost 0 bases to trimming and J lost 8 bases, with 18 bases between them. Germline V gene sequence: CDR1 SGHRS, CDR2 YFSETQ. The CDR3 contains 16 residues. CDR3 DNA sequence: TGCGCCAGCAGCTTGGTTCCCATAGGGGGTGCGGACACCATATATTTT. It specifies CASSLVPIGGADTIYF.

The chain uses TRBV11-3 and TRBJ2-3, with TRBD1 as a possible D gene (6 bases). V was shortened by 1 base and J by 3 bases, with 14 bases between the two germline ends. The CDR3 loop spans 16 amino acids. From germline, CDR1 is SGHNT and CDR2 YENEEA. Here the CDR3 reads CASSLVPGRGTDTQYF. The CDR3 DNA sequence: TGTGCCAGCAGCTTAGTTCCGGGAAGGGGGACAGATACGCAGTATTTT.

This rearrangement joins TRBV7-9 to TRBJ2-3; TRBD1 aligns across 9 bases. CDR3 length: 14 amino acids. The germline gives CDR1 SEHNR, CDR2 FQNEAQ (reference sequence). The junction had 1 base not matched to a gene; V was cut back by 3 bases and J by 3 bases. The CDR3 loop is CASSFGQGTDTQYF. CDR3 in DNA: TGTGCCAGCAGCTTCGGACAGGGGACAGATACGCAGTATTTT.

The chain links TRBV24-1 to TRBJ2-5; 8 bases agree with TRBD2. CDR1 and CDR2 from the germline V gene are KGHDR and SFDVKD. The V gene end was trimmed by 3 bases and the J gene end by 5 bases; junction bases not matched to a gene: 10. The CDR3 runs 16 residues. The chain's CDR3 is CATSDTARGAGETQYF. CDR3 sequence (DNA): TGTGCCACCAGTGATACCGCGCGGGGGGCTGGGGAGACCCAGTACTTC.

Regarding this clone: An end of the junction differs from the germline gene, which may be a read error. V and J are TRBV7-7 and TRBJ2-1; 15 bases fit TRBD2. The germline CDR1 and CDR2 sequences are SSHAT and FNYEAQ (reference sequence). This CDR3 has 15 amino acids. The CDR3 spells CASSSGGLAGGEQFF. DNA of the CDR3: TGTGCTAGCAGCTCTGGGGGACTAGCGGGGGGTGAGCAGTTCTTC.

The gene calls are TRBV6-5 and TRBJ2-2; 9 bases align to TRBD1. The CDR3 runs 14 residues. Losses at the gene ends were 6 bases for V and 4 bases for J; bases not matched to a gene: 3. From germline, CDR1 is MNHEY and CDR2 SVGAGI. The CDR3 reads CASRGDRVTGELFF. Written as DNA, the CDR3 is TGTGCCAGCAGGGGGGACAGGGTCACCGGGGAGCTGTTTTTT.

The chain joins TRBV18 to TRBJ2-5; D might be TRBD2 (6 bases). This CDR3 spans 14 amino acids. Looked up from germline, CDR1 is KGHSH and CDR2 is LQKENI. V lost 3 bases to trimming and J lost 3 bases, with 11 bases between them. The CDR3 DNA reads TGTGCCAGCTCACCTCGTGAGCGGGAAGAGACCCAGTACTTC. It is translated as CASSPREREETQYF.

This clone was picked up one time. This chain joins TRBV9 and TRBJ1-2; 11 bases map to TRBD1. J was trimmed by 6 bases and V by 3 bases; bases with no gene match: 1. There are 13 residues in the CDR3. The germline gives CDR1 SGDLS, CDR2 YYNGEE. CDR3 DNA: TGTGCCAGCAGCGCGGGACAGGGGGATGGCTACACCTTC. Its protein is CASSAGQGDGYTF. Based on the CDR3 plus reference TRBV9 and TRBJ1-2, the full variable domain is DSGVTQTPKHLITATGQRVTLRCSPRSGDLSVYWYQQSLDQGLQFLIQYYNGEERAKGNILERFSAQQFPDLHSELNLSSLELGDSALYFCASSAGQGDGYTFGSGTRLTVV.

The chain is built from TRBV19 and TRBJ2-7; TRBD2 matches 8 bases. J gave up 9 bases and V 6 bases, and 10 bases lay outside the gene matches. Germline CDR1 reads LNHDA; CDR2 reads SQIVND (reference sequence). This CDR3 spans 13 amino acids. The CDR3: CASSPGLGERQYV. The CDR3 DNA reads as TGTGCCAGTAGCCCGGGACTAGGGGAAAGGCAGTACGTC.

The chain combines TRBV24-1 with TRBJ2-5; 9 bases fit TRBD1. CDR1 is KGHDR and CDR2 is SFDVKD in the germline V gene. V was clipped by 3 bases and J by 2 bases; unmatched bases: 6. This CDR3 is built from 16 residues. This chain's CDR3 is CATSDGTGWRQETQYF. As DNA, the CDR3 is TGTGCCACCAGTGATGGGACAGGGTGGAGGCAAGAGACCCAGTACTTC.